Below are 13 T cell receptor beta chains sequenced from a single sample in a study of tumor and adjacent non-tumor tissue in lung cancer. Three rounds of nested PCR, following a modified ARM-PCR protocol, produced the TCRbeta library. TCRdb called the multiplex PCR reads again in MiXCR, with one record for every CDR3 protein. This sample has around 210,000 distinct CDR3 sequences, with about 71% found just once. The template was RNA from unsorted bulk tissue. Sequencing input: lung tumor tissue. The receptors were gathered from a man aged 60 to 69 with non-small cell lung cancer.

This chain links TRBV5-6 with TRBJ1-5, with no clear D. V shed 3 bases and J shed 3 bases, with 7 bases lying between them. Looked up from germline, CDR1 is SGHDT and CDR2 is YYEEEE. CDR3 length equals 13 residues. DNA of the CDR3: TGTGCCAGCAGCTCACAATACAATCAGCCCCAGCATTTT. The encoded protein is CASSSQYNQPQHF. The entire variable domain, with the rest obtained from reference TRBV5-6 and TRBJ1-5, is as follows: DAGVTQSPTHLIKTRGQQVTLRCSPKSGHDTVSWYQQALGQGPQFIFQYYEEEERQRGNFPDRFSGHQFPNYSSELNVNALLLGDSALYLCASSSQYNQPQHFGDGTRLSIL.

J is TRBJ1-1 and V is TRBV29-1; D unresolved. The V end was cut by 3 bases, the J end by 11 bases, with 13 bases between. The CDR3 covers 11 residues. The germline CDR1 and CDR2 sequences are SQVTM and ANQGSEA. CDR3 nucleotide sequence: TGCAGCGTTGACCCCCGACGCGTGGCTTTCTTT. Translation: CSVDPRRVAFF.

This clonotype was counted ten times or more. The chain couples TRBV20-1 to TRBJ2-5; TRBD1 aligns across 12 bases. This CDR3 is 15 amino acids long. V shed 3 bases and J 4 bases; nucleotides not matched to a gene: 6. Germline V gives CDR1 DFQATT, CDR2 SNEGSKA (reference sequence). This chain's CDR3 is CSASTGQGAGETQYF. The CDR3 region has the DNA TGCAGTGCTAGTACGGGACAGGGGGCGGGAGAGACCCAGTACTTC.

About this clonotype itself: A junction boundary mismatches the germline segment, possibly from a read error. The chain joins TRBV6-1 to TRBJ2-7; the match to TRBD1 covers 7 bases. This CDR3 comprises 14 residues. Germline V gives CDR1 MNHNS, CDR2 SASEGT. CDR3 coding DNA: TGTGCCAGCGGGAAGGGGGACAGCTCCTACGAGCAGTATTTC. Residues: CASGKGDSSYEQYF.

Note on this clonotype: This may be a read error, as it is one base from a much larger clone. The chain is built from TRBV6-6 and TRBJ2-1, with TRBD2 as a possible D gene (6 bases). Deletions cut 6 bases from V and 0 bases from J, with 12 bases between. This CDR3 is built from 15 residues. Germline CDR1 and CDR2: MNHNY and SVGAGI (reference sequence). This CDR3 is CASRPTSCSYNEQFF. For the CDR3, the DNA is TGTGCCAGCAGACCTACTAGCTGCTCCTACAATGAGCAGTTCTTC.

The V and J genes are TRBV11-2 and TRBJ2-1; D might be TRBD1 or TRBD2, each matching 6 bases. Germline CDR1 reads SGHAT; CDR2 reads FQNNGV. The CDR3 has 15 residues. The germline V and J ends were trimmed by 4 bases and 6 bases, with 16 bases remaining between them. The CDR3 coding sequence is TGTGCCAGCAGCTGGGGGCGGGACAAACTCAATGAGCAGTTCTTC. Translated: CASSWGRDKLNEQFF. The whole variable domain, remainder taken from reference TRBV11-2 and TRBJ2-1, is EAGVAQSPRYKIIEKRQSVAFWCNPISGHATLYWYQQILGQGPKLLIQFQNNGVVDDSQLPKDRFSAERLKGVDSTLKIQPAKLEDSAVYLCASSWGRDKLNEQFFGPGTRLTVL.

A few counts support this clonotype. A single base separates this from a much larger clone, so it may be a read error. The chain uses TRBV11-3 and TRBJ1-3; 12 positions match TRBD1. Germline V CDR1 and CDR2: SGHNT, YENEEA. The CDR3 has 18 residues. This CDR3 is CTSSPQTGTGGAGNTIYF. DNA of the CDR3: TGTACCAGCAGCCCACAAACCGGGACAGGGGGCGCCGGAAACACCATATATTTT.

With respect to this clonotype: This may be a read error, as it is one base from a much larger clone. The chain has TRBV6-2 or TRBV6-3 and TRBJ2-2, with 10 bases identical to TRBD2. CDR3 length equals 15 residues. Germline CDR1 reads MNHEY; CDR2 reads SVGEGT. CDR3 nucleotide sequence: TGTGCCAGCAATTACTCGACTAGCGGGACCGGGGAGCTGTTTTTT. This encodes CASNYSTSGTGELFF.

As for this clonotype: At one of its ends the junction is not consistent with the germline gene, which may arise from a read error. This CDR3 is CSATTGGTVAFF. CDR3 bases: TGCAGTGCTACGACAGGGGGTACTGTAGCTTTCTTT. The chain links TRBV20-1 to TRBJ1-1; TRBD1 matches 9 bases. Germline CDR1 DFQATT, CDR2 SNEGSKA (reference sequence). This CDR3 has 12 residues.

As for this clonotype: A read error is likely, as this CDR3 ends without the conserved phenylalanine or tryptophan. The CDR3 sequence is CASSLGREVNTDTQYL. The CDR3 nucleotides read TGTGCCAGCAGTTTAGGCCGGGAGGTTAACACAGATACGCAGTATCTT. The V call is TRBV12-3 or TRBV12-4, the J call TRBJ2-3; 7 bases map to TRBD2. The V gene end was trimmed by 1 base and the J gene end by 2 bases; junction bases not matched to a gene: 6. This CDR3 is 16 amino acids long.

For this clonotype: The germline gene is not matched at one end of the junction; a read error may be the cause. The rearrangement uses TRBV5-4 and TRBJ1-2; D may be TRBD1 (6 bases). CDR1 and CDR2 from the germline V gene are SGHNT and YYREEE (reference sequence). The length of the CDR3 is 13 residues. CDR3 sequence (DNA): TGTGCCAGTAGCTCCGGGACATCTAATGACTACACCTTC. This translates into CASSSGTSNDYTF.

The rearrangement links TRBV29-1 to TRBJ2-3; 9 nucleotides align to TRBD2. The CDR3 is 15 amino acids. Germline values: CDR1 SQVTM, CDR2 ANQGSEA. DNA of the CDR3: TGCCGCGCAAGTAGGAGCGGGGGGAGCACAGATACGCAGTATTTT. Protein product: CRASRSGGSTDTQYF.

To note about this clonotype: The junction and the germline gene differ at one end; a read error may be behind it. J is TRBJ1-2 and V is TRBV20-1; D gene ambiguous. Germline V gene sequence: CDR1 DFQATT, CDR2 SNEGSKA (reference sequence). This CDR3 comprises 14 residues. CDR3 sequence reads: CSAIDGSVNYDYTF. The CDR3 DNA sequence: TGCAGTGCTATAGATGGGTCTGTCAACTATGACTACACCTTC.